These 11 T cell receptor beta chains were sequenced from one sample in a study of long-term antiretroviral therapy in people with HIV. Assay version v3.0 of immunoSEQ was used, and it was run at survey level. Only in-frame clones appear in the TCRdb table, and some are missing; sequencing was by immunoSEQ multiplex PCR. Among approximately 31,000 clones, around 72% were seen once, and the ten largest hold approximately 7.6%. Material: unsorted PBMCs, obtained 3.1 years after starting antiretroviral therapy. These receptors came from a woman aged 45-65 years with HIV.

This clone was found once. The J gene is TRBJ2-7, the V gene TRBV19; D is unresolved. The CDR3 consists of 13 residues. CDR1 is LNHDA, CDR2 SQIVND, per germline (reference sequence). Trimming removed 7 bases from V and 0 bases from J, with 10 bases in between. In DNA, the CDR3 is TGTGCCAGTAAACGGACCAACTCCTACGAGCAGTACTTC. Its protein is CASKRTNSYEQYF.

The V gene is TRBV21-1, the J gene TRBJ2-1; TRBD2, the D gene given by the table, was not confirmed from the DNA. TRBV21-1 is a documented pseudogene. The CDR3 is 13 residues long. The CDR3 reads CASSKLRVDEQFF. DNA of the CDR3: TGTGCCAGCAGCAAACTCCGGGTCGATGAGCAGTTCTTC.

The rearrangement uses TRBV19 and TRBJ1-6, with D unclear. Germline values: CDR1 LNHDA, CDR2 SQIVND (reference sequence). CDR3 size: 12 residues. V shed 3 bases and J shed 7 bases, with 4 bases lying between them. The CDR3, as DNA: TGTGCCAGTAGTATGCTGAATTCACCCCTCCACTTT. Its translation: CASSMLNSPLHF.

The gene calls are TRBV7-9 and TRBJ2-3, with unresolved D. Trimming left V 3 bases short and J 0 bases short, with 13 bases between. The CDR3 has 16 amino acids. The germline V gene has CDR1 SEHNR and CDR2 FQNEAQ (reference sequence). In nucleotides, the CDR3 is TGTGCCAGCAGCTTTCCCGAGGCCGACAGCACAGATACGCAGTATTTT. Translated: CASSFPEADSTDTQYF. The variable domain in full, completed from reference TRBV7-9 and TRBJ2-3, reads DTGVSQNPRHKITKRGQNVTFRCDPISEHNRLYWYRQTLGQGPEFLTYFQNEAQLEKSRLLSDRFSAERPKGSFSTLEIQRTEQGDSAMYLCASSFPEADSTDTQYFGPGTRLTVL.

The chain employs TRBV29-1 and TRBJ2-2, with unresolved D. Per the germline V gene, CDR1 is SQVTM and CDR2 is ANQGSEA. V shed 8 bases and J shed 6 bases, with 13 bases lying between them. The CDR3 sequence is 12 residues long. The CDR3 loop reads CSQLTGAGELFF. CDR3 bases: TGCAGCCAATTGACCGGAGCCGGGGAGCTGTTTTTT.

The chain has TRBV9 and TRBJ1-3; D remains ambiguous. The CDR3 length is 13 residues. The V gene's germline CDR1 is SGDLS and CDR2 YYNGEE. Trimming removed 0 bases at V and 8 bases at J, with 9 bases between. DNA of the CDR3: TGTGCCAGCAGCGTAGGCAGTCTCGACACCATATATTTT. Its protein product is CASSVGSLDTIYF.

This clone was detected only a few times. This rearrangement joins TRBV14 to TRBJ1-6, with 10 bases that match TRBD1. Germline V gives CDR1 SGHDN, CDR2 FVKESK. The CDR3 covers 16 residues. Trimming at V came to 4 bases and at J to 6 bases, leaving 6 bases not matched to a gene. CDR3: CASSLTGQGFNSPLHF. The CDR3 DNA reads as TGTGCCAGCAGCCTCACGGGACAGGGGTTTAATTCACCCCTCCACTTT.

The chain uses TRBV4-1 and TRBJ1-1; D is possibly TRBD1 (5 bases). The CDR3 consists of 15 residues. V gave up 0 bases and J gave up 6 bases, with 14 bases separating them. From germline, CDR1 is MGHRA and CDR2 YSYEKL. DNA of the CDR3: TGCGCCAGCAGCCAAGACCGGGACCTACGATCTGAAGCTTTCTTT. Protein: CASSQDRDLRSEAFF.

The CDR3 is CATSETTGGSEKLFF. The CDR3 bases are TGTGCCACCAGCGAAACAACAGGGGGGAGCGAAAAACTGTTTTTT. This sequence joins TRBV15 and TRBJ1-4, with 8 bases that match TRBD1. The CDR3 is made up of 15 amino acids. CDR1 and CDR2 from the germline V gene are LNHNV and YYDKDF (reference sequence). V shed 5 bases, J shed 8 bases, and the junction held 10 bases outside the gene matches.

The chain is built from TRBV11-2 and TRBJ2-2; 7 bases fit TRBD2. The J segment lost 6 bases and the V segment lost 2 bases, leaving 0 bases of the junction unmatched. The CDR3 totals 13 residues. CDR1 is SGHAT and CDR2 is FQNNGV in the germline V gene. In DNA, the CDR3 is TGTGCCAGCAGCTTAAGCGGGGCCGGGGAGCTGTTTTTT. This translates into CASSLSGAGELFF.

This clone appeared a few times. The chain is built from TRBV4-1 and TRBJ1-5; 7 bases are a match to TRBD1. V shed 1 base, J shed 3 bases, and the junction held 3 bases outside the gene matches. The CDR3 sequence is 15 residues long. The germline V gene has CDR1 MGHRA and CDR2 YSYEKL. CDR3 nucleotides: TGCGCCAGCAGCCAAGGGGACAGCTACAATCAGCCCCAGCATTTT. Encoded protein: CASSQGDSYNQPQHF.